The 3 T cell receptor beta chains in this list originate from one sample, sequenced in a study of blood T cells in healthy people across ages (dated by TCRdb to the mid-2010s). The protocol used for the library was 5' RACE. Sequencing relied on an Illumina HiSeq 2500. A second PCR of about 6 to 11 cycles was performed with a sample-barcoded 5' primer and a J-beta primer mix. TCRdb trimmed public reads at Q25 via fastp, called clones via MiXCR and kept in-frame beta chains. Rows are combined by CDR3 protein, so each entry shows the most common genes and DNA. This sample lists about 1.8 million distinct CDR3 sequences; roughly 52% were detected once. Roughly 2.1% of the sample rests with the top ten. The material sequenced was blood. These receptors originate from a woman in her thirties or forties in good health.

This chain joins TRBV12-3 or TRBV12-4 and TRBJ2-3; D might be TRBD2 (6 bases). Trimming left V 7 bases short and J 4 bases short, with 18 bases between. This CDR3 contains 15 residues. CDR3 DNA sequence: TGTGCCAGCACCTCCCCCCTAGCGAACGCAGATACGCAGTATTTT. It translates to CASTSPLANADTQYF.

This clonotype has only one observation. The genes are TRBV27 and TRBJ2-3, with a weak D call TRBD2 (5 bases). CDR1 and CDR2 from the germline V gene are MNHEY and SMNVEV (reference sequence). V was shortened by 2 bases and J by 6 bases, with 15 bases between the two germline ends. This CDR3 is 15 amino acids long. CDR3 sequence reads: CASSLTRSGLDTQYF. CDR3 coding DNA: TGTGCCAGCAGTTTAACGAGGTCGGGGTTGGATACGCAGTATTTT.

The rearrangement joins TRBV25-1 to TRBJ1-2; unclear D gene. Trimming pared 2 bases from V and 2 bases from J, leaving 12 bases between. Germline values: CDR1 MGHDK, CDR2 SYGVNS. This CDR3 is 15 amino acids long. CDR3 sequence: CASSESQPHNYGYTF. The CDR3 DNA is TGTGCCAGCAGTGAAAGTCAGCCTCACAACTATGGCTACACCTTC.